Listed below are T cell receptor beta chains from one sample, sequenced in a study of control samples from healthy donors and cancer patients. Sequencing was performed with immunoSEQ multiplex PCR; in TCRdb, only in-frame clones are kept and a portion is missing. Counted here are around 190,000 clones, around 94% occurring once; the ten biggest clones make up around 1.5%. Sequencing used blood. The receptors were gathered from a young man in good health. The CDR3 runs from the conserved cysteine through the conserved F or W. A D gene is named only where the DNA matches it firmly. Where a row states a size, it is once, few, many or the class of an expanded clone; other rows omit it.

j_call | clone_size | v_call | cdr3_length | d_call | cdr3_aa | cdr3_nt
TRBJ2-7 | . | TRBV10-1 | 12 | . | CAIYPLGPGRYF | TGCGCCATCTACCCTTTGGGACCAGGTCGGTACTTC
TRBJ1-5 | once | TRBV2 | 16 | TRBD1 | CASSGQGVGNNQPQHF | TGTGCCAGCAGTGGCCAGGGGGTTGGAAACAATCAGCCCCAGCATTTT
TRBJ1-2 | once | TRBV5-1 | 15 | . | CASSRTRSTDYGYTF | TGCGCCAGCAGCAGAACCCGCAGCACAGACTATGGCTACACCTTC
TRBJ2-7 | . | TRBV7-8 | 14 | . | CASSPLTANYEQYF | TGTGCCAGCAGCCCGCTGACAGCCAACTACGAGCAGTACTTC
TRBJ2-1 | few | TRBV2 | 15 | . | CASSVIYPSYNEQFF | TGTGCCAGCAGTGTAATTTACCCCTCCTACAATGAGCAGTTCTTC
TRBJ2-7 | . | TRBV24-1 | 14 | TRBD2 | CATSARGGGYEQYF | TGTGCCACCAGTGCCCGGGGGGGAGGGTACGAGCAGTACTTC
TRBJ1-5 | . | TRBV24-1 | 16 | TRBD1 | CATSDRDRGTDQPQHF | TGTGCCACCAGTGACAGGGACAGGGGGACGGATCAGCCCCAGCATTTT
TRBJ2-1 | . | TRBV27 | 19 | . | CASSLGVIGPLGSYNEQFF | TGTGCCAGCAGTTTAGGAGTGATTGGACCCCTGGGCTCCTACAATGAGCAGTTCTTC
TRBJ1-2 | . | TRBV6-2/TRBV6-3 | 17 | . | CASSPEAHTAHNYGYTF | TGTGCCAGCAGCCCAGAAGCCCATACTGCCCATAACTATGGCTACACCTTC
TRBJ2-5 | . | TRBV5-6 | 15 | . | CASSSMTDFWETQYF | TGTGCCAGCAGCTCTATGACGGATTTTTGGGAGACCCAGTACTTC
TRBJ2-2 | . | TRBV5-1 | 14 | . | CASSFGPNTGELFF | TGCGCCAGCAGCTTTGGGCCGAACACCGGGGAGCTGTTTTTT
TRBJ1-6 | . | TRBV15 | 15 | . | CATSRGRDPNSPLHF | TGTGCCACCAGCAGAGGGCGGGACCCAAATTCACCCCTCCACTTT
TRBJ2-1 | . | TRBV19 | 16 | TRBD2 | CASIPTGTSGSREQFF | TGTGCCAGTATTCCCACCGGGACTAGCGGGAGCCGAGAGCAGTTCTTC
TRBJ1-3 | . | TRBV15 | 17 | TRBD1 | CATSRDRRRGTGNTIYF | TGTGCCACCAGCAGAGATCGCCGCAGGGGGACTGGAAACACCATATATTTT